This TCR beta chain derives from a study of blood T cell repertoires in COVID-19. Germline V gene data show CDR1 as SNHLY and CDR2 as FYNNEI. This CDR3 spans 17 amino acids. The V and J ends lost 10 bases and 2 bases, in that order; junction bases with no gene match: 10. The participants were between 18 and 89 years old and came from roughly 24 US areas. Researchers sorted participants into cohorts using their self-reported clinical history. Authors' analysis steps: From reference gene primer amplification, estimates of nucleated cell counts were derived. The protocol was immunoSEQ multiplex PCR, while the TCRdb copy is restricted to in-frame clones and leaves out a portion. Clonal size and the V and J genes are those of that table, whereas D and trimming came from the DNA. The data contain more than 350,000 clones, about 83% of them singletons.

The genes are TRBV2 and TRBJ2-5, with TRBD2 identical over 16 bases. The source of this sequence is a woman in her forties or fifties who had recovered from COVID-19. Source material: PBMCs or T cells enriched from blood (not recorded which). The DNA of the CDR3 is TGTGCCACGACTATCCGGGGACTAGCGGGGGGGCAAGAGACCCAGTACTTC. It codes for CATTIRGLAGGQETQYF.